The 31 T cell receptor beta chains below all came from one sample that was sequenced in a study of CXCR3-negative and CXCR3-positive naive CD8 T cells. It was by 5' RACE with UMI labels that the TRB cDNA libraries were prepared. TCRdb re-called the 5' RACE reads and gives one entry per CDR3 protein, without DNA. Here the sample table reports 65,000 to 95,000 distinct CDR3 sequences. The sample was naive CXCR3- CD8+ T cells from blood. Sample subset: CD45RO-CCR7+CD27+CD95- naive CD8+ T cells lacking CXCR3 (TNR3-). These TCRs come from a human donor in good health. Some clones in this sample may be carry-over from other donors' samples.

J is TRBJ1-4 and V is TRBV6-2 or TRBV6-3. This CDR3 is 13 amino acids long. Germline V lookup: CDR1 MNHEY, CDR2 SVGEGT. CDR3 sequence: CASKLRSNEKLFF.

The genes are TRBV28 and TRBJ1-5. This CDR3 is 14 amino acids long. Germline values: CDR1 MDHEN, CDR2 SYDVKM. The CDR3 here is CASSPRSSNQPQHF.

J is TRBJ1-4 and V is TRBV29-1; TCRdb's D gene call, TRBD1, goes unchecked for lack of DNA. CDR3 size: 16 residues. Germline CDR1 is SQVTM and CDR2 is ANQGSEA. The CDR3: CSVCGRTGSRGEKLFF.

The rearrangement links TRBV11-2 to TRBJ2-1; TCRdb indicates TRBD2, and absent DNA this call remains unverified. In germline, CDR1 is SGHAT, CDR2 FQNNGV. CDR3 length equals 15 residues. The CDR3 here is CASSSGTSGSNEQFF. Looking up the rest from reference TRBV11-2 and TRBJ2-1 gives the full variable domain: EAGVAQSPRYKIIEKRQSVAFWCNPISGHATLYWYQQILGQGPKLLIQFQNNGVVDDSQLPKDRFSAERLKGVDSTLKIQPAKLEDSAVYLCASSSGTSGSNEQFFGPGTRLTVL.

The rearrangement joins TRBV29-1 to TRBJ2-7; as DNA is missing, the TRBD2 call by TCRdb cannot be tested. CDR3 length equals 14 residues. The germline V gene encodes CDR1 SQVTM and CDR2 ANQGSEA. CDR3 region: CSVESAGGTYEQYF.

The V and J genes are TRBV4-3 and TRBJ2-1; TCRdb gives TRBD2 as the D gene, but with no DNA this cannot be confirmed. CDR3 size: 15 residues. Germline assignment: CDR1 LGHNA and CDR2 YSLEER. The CDR3 loop is CASSQEAGGYNEQFF.

The rearrangement uses TRBV5-1 and TRBJ2-1; TCRdb outputs TRBD2, but without DNA this stays unchecked. The CDR3 extends over 15 amino acids. Germline V gives CDR1 SGHRS, CDR2 YFSETQ. The chain's CDR3 is CASSLELAWRFEQFF. Drawing the rest from reference TRBV5-1 and TRBJ2-1, the complete variable domain is KAGVTQTPRYLIKTRGQQVTLSCSPISGHRSVSWYQQTPGQGLQFLFEYFSETQRNKGNFPGRFSGRQFSNSRSEMNVSTLELGDSALYLCASSLELAWRFEQFFGPGTRLTVL.

The chain recombines TRBV5-6 with TRBJ2-2; the TCRdb call, TRBD2, lacks DNA for checking. This CDR3 has 14 amino acids. The germline CDR1 and CDR2 sequences are SGHDT and YYEEEE. The chain's CDR3 is CASSLAAGTGELFF.

The chain has TRBV19 and TRBJ2-1; TCRdb designates TRBD2, a call that cannot be tested without DNA. This CDR3 spans 15 amino acids. Looked up from germline, CDR1 is LNHDA and CDR2 is SQIVND (reference sequence). The CDR3 here is CASSVGGAPYNEQFF. The full variable domain, with the rest looked up from reference TRBV19 and TRBJ2-1, is DGGITQSPKYLFRKEGQNVTLSCEQNLNHDAMYWYRQDPGQGLRLIYYSQIVNDFQKGDIAEGYSVSREKKESFPLTVTSAQKNPTAFYLCASSVGGAPYNEQFFGPGTRLTVL.

The chain uses TRBV7-9 and TRBJ2-3; TCRdb picks TRBD1, but there is no DNA to check that call. In germline, CDR1 is SEHNR, CDR2 FQNEAQ (reference sequence). This CDR3 spans 15 amino acids. This chain's CDR3 is CASTTLRDGADTQYF.

The chain has TRBV29-1 and TRBJ2-7; TCRdb outputs TRBD1, but without DNA this stays unchecked. This CDR3 spans 13 amino acids. Germline loops: CDR1 SQVTM, CDR2 ANQGSEA. This chain's CDR3 is CSVGGQNPYEQYF.

The chain is built from TRBV20-1 and TRBJ2-6; with no DNA, the TCRdb D assignment of TRBD2 cannot be verified. CDR3 length equals 16 residues. Germline V gene lookup returns CDR1 DFQATT and CDR2 SNEGSKA (reference sequence). CDR3 in amino acids: CSASGGGISGANVLTF.

The chain employs TRBV7-6 and TRBJ1-4. CDR1 is SGHVS, CDR2 FNYEAQ, per germline. CDR3 length: 15 amino acids. CDR3 residues: CASSRNVKINEKLFF.

The chain has TRBV4-1 and TRBJ1-4; absent DNA, TCRdb's TRBD1 call cannot be checked. Germline loops: CDR1 MGHRA, CDR2 YSYEKL. This CDR3 spans 15 amino acids. This CDR3 reads CASSQVPGVGEKLFF.

The chain couples TRBV3-1 to TRBJ2-5; absent DNA, TCRdb's TRBD1 call cannot be checked. Germline V gene data show CDR1 as LGHDT and CDR2 as YNNKEL (reference sequence). The CDR3 has 13 amino acids. CDR3 sequence reads: CASSHHRDETQYF.

The genes are TRBV5-1 and TRBJ2-6. This CDR3 comprises 15 residues. CDR1 SGHRS and CDR2 YFSETQ come from the germline V gene. The CDR3 spells CASSLDGTGANVLTF.

V is TRBV6-5 and J is TRBJ2-7. In germline, CDR1 is MNHEY, CDR2 SVGAGI. The CDR3 contains 11 residues. The CDR3: CASTHYHEQYF.

V gene TRBV11-2 combines with J gene TRBJ2-4. CDR1 is SGHAT, CDR2 FQNNGV, per germline. This CDR3 region has 13 residues. CDR3 sequence reads: CATSTSGKNIQYF.

The chain has TRBV29-1 and TRBJ2-7; TCRdb calls TRBD1, which cannot be checked without DNA. CDR3 length: 15 amino acids. Looked up from germline, CDR1 is SQVTM and CDR2 is ANQGSEA. CDR3 loop: CSVTIRDRSSYEQYF.

This clonotype is medium-sized by frequency. J is TRBJ2-7 and V is TRBV10-3. The CDR3 length is 15 residues. Germline V gene lookup returns CDR1 ENHRY and CDR2 SYGVKD. The CDR3 protein is CAISDPETQSVEQYF.

This chain joins TRBV7-2 and TRBJ2-7; TCRdb lists TRBD1, though no DNA is available to test this call. The CDR3 runs to 14 residues. Per the germline V gene, CDR1 is SGHTA and CDR2 is FQGNSA. The CDR3 spells CASSPADRGGEQCF.

This sequence joins TRBV28 and TRBJ2-1; TCRdb calls TRBD1, which cannot be checked without DNA. This CDR3 spans 17 amino acids. In germline, CDR1 is MDHEN, CDR2 SYDVKM. CDR3 sequence reads: CASSLFPGSGSYNEQFF.

The J gene is TRBJ2-1, the V gene TRBV28; TCRdb names TRBD1, which stays unverified in the absence of DNA. Germline V gene lookup returns CDR1 MDHEN and CDR2 SYDVKM. CDR3 size: 16 residues. The chain's CDR3 is CASSLAPGTGLSEQFF.

V usage is TRBV11-2 and J usage is TRBJ2-7; TCRdb reports TRBD1, a call that lacks DNA to check it against. The germline CDR1 and CDR2 sequences are SGHAT and FQNNGV. The CDR3 runs 15 residues. The CDR3: CASSLVAGFGGEQYF.

This chain joins TRBV21-1 and TRBJ2-7; TCRdb's D call of TRBD2 is untestable without DNA. TRBV21-1 is a recognized pseudogene. The CDR3 runs 18 residues. This chain's CDR3 is CASSKVPGLAGGVYEQYF.

The chain recombines TRBV15 with TRBJ1-4; TCRdb outputs TRBD1, but without DNA this stays unchecked. The CDR3 is 14 residues long. Per the germline V gene, CDR1 is LNHNV and CDR2 is YYDKDF (reference sequence). This chain's CDR3 is CATSHRASNEKLFF. Full variable domain (remainder filled in from reference TRBV15 and TRBJ1-4): DAMVIQNPRYQVTQFGKPVTLSCSQTLNHNVMYWYQQKSSQAPKLLFHYYDKDFNNEADTPDNFQSRRPNTSFCFLDIRSPGLGDTAMYLCATSHRASNEKLFFGSGTQLSVL.

V is TRBV12-3 or TRBV12-4 and J is TRBJ2-1; TCRdb lists TRBD1, though no DNA is available to test this call. This CDR3 contains 14 residues. This chain's CDR3 is CASSLTGGDNEQFF.

The chain recombines TRBV2 with TRBJ2-1; absent DNA, TCRdb's TRBD1 call cannot be checked. CDR1 and CDR2 from the germline V gene are SNHLY and FYNNEI. The CDR3 contains 16 residues. The CDR3 reads CASRMSGGRTYNEQFF. Using reference TRBV2 and TRBJ2-1 for the parts outside the CDR3, the full variable domain is EPEVTQTPSHQVTQMGQEVILRCVPISNHLYFYWYRQILGQKVEFLVSFYNNEISEKSEIFDDQFSVERPDGSNFTLKIRSTKLEDSAMYFCASRMSGGRTYNEQFFGPGTRLTVL.

The gene calls are TRBV7-8 and TRBJ2-3; TCRdb's D gene call, TRBD1, goes unchecked for lack of DNA. Germline V gene data show CDR1 as SGHVS and CDR2 as FQNEAQ. The CDR3 has 15 amino acids. CDR3 amino acids: CASSEPGRGSDTQYF.

The V gene is TRBV2, the J gene TRBJ1-4. Germline CDR1 and CDR2: SNHLY and FYNNEI. The CDR3 is made up of 13 amino acids. The CDR3 here is CASQRENNEKLFF.

The V gene is TRBV29-1, the J gene TRBJ2-1. Per germline, CDR1 SQVTM and CDR2 ANQGSEA. The CDR3 is 15 amino acids. The chain's CDR3 is CSVEGVMSSYNEQFF.